This is a list of T cell receptor beta chains from one sample in a study of blood T cell repertoires in COVID-19. TCRdb's table, derived via immunoSEQ multiplex PCR, lists solely in-frame clones and lacks some. This sample has 200,000 to 250,000 clones, with 70% to 85% found just once. The sequencing input was PBMCs or T cells enriched from blood (not recorded which). All receptors come from a woman in her fifties or sixties who had recovered from COVID-19. CDR3s include the opening cysteine and the closing phenylalanine or tryptophan. Each record gives: V gene, J gene, CDR3 protein.

TRBV9	TRBJ2-7	CASSETPTGYEQYF
TRBV5-1	TRBJ2-2	CASRPQGNTGELFF
TRBV7-8	TRBJ1-5	CASSLLQGARQPQHF
TRBV6-5	TRBJ2-1	CASRKGLAVDNEQFF
TRBV7-2	TRBJ1-6	CASSMDRNSPLHF
TRBV4-3	TRBJ1-4	CASSQDPLRGEKLFF
TRBV27	TRBJ1-4	CASTGHSDDFRNEKLFF
TRBV18	TRBJ2-1	CASSLGTGFNEQFF
TRBV20-1	TRBJ2-5	CSASRGRETQYF
TRBV10-3	TRBJ1-3	CAIRPDLHGNTIYF
TRBV6-4	TRBJ1-3	CASSEIGGGNTIYF
TRBV12-5	TRBJ1-1	CASGTTGVTEAFF
TRBV3-1/TRBV3-2	TRBJ1-2	CASSQDRLDPYGYTF
TRBV11-2	TRBJ1-1	CASSFQGRGTEAFF
TRBV6-2/TRBV6-3	TRBJ2-3	CASSYERGGDRRRDTQYF
TRBV11-2	TRBJ2-3	CASSLSSGGDTQYF
TRBV19	TRBJ2-2	CASSIDTTRVGGELFF
TRBV19	TRBJ1-2	CASSDRNYGYTF
TRBV19	TRBJ1-1	CASSIDPRGRGTEAFF
TRBV12-5	TRBJ2-3	CASGLAQSTDTQYF